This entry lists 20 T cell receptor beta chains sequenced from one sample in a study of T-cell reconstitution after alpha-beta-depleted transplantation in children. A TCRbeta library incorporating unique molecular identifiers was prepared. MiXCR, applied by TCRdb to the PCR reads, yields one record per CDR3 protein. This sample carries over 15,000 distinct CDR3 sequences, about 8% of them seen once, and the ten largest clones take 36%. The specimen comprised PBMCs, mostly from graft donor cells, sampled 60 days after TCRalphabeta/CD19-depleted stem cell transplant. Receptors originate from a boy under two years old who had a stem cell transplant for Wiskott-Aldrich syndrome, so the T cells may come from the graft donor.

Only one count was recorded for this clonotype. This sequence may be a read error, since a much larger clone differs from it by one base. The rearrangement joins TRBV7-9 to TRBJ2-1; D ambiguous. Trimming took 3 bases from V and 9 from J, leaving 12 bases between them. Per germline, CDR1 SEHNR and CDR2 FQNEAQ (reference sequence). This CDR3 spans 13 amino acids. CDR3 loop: CASSFHEWGEQFF. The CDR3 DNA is TGTGCCAGCAGCTTTCATGAGTGGGGTGAGCAGTTCTTC.

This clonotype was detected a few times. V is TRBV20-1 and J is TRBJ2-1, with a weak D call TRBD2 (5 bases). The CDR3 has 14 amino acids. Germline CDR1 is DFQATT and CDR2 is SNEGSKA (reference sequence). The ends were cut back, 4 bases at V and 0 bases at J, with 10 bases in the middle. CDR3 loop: CSAMGRSSYNEQFF. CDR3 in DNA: TGCAGTGCTATGGGGAGAAGCTCCTACAATGAGCAGTTCTTC.

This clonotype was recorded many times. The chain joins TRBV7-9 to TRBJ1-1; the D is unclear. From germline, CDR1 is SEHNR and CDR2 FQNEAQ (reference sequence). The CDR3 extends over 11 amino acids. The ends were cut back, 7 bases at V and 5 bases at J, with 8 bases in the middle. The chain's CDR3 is CASNRRTEAFF. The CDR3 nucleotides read TGTGCCAGCAACCGGCGGACTGAAGCTTTCTTT. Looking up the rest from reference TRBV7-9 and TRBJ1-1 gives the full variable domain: DTGVSQNPRHKITKRGQNVTFRCDPISEHNRLYWYRQTLGQGPEFLTYFQNEAQLEKSRLLSDRFSAERPKGSFSTLEIQRTEQGDSAMYLCASNRRTEAFFGQGTRLTVV.

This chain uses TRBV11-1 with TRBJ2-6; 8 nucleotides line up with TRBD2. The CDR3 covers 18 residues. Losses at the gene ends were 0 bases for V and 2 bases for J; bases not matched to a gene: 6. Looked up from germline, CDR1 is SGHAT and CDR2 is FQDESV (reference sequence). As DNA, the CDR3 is TGTGCCAGCAGCTTAGCCCGGGGGGGGGCTACTGGGGCCAACGTCCTGACTTTC. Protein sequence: CASSLARGGATGANVLTF.

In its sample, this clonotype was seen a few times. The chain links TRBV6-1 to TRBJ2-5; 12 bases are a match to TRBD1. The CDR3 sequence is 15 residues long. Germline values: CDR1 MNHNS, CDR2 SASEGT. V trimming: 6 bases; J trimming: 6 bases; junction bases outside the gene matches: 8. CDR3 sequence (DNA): TGTGCCAGCAGCCAAACCGGGACAGGGGGCCAGACCCAGTACTTC. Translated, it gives CASSQTGTGGQTQYF.

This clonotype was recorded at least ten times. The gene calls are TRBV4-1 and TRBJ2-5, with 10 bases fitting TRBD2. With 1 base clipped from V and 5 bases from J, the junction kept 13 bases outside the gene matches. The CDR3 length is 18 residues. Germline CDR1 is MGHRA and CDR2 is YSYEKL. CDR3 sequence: CASSQVDASGSPRETQYF. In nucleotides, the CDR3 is TGCGCCAGCAGCCAAGTGGACGCTAGCGGGAGCCCCCGGGAGACCCAGTACTTC.

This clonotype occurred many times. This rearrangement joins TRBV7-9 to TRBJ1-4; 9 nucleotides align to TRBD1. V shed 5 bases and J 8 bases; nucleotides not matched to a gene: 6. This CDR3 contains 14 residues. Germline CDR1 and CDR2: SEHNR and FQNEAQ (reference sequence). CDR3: CASSKDRGGEKLFF. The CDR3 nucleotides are TGTGCCAGCAGCAAGGACAGGGGCGGGGAAAAACTGTTTTTT.

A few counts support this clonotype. The CDR3 reads CASSLAGVQDTQYF. CDR3 DNA sequence: TGTGCCAGCAGTTTAGCGGGGGTGCAAGATACGCAGTATTTT. The genes are TRBV2 and TRBJ2-3; 9 bases align to TRBD2. CDR1 SNHLY and CDR2 FYNNEI come from the germline V gene. V gave up 5 bases and J gave up 5 bases; unmatched junction bases: 5. This CDR3 has 14 residues.

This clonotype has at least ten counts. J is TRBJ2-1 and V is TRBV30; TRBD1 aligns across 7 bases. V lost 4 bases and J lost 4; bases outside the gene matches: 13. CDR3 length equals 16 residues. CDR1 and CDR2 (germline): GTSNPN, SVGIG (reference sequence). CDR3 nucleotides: TGTGCCTGGATCAAAAGGGGGCAGGGGCTTTACAATGAGCAGTTCTTC. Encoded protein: CAWIKRGQGLYNEQFF.

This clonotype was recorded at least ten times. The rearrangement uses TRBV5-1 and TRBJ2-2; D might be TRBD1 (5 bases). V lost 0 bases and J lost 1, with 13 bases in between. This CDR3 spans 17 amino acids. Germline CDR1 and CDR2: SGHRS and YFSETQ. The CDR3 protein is CASSLVGAPENTGELFF. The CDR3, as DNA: TGCGCCAGCAGCTTGGTAGGGGCCCCGGAGAACACCGGGGAGCTGTTTTTT. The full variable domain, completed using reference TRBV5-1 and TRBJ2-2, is KAGVTQTPRYLIKTRGQQVTLSCSPISGHRSVSWYQQTPGQGLQFLFEYFSETQRNKGNFPGRFSGRQFSNSRSEMNVSTLELGDSALYLCASSLVGAPENTGELFFGEGSRLTVL.

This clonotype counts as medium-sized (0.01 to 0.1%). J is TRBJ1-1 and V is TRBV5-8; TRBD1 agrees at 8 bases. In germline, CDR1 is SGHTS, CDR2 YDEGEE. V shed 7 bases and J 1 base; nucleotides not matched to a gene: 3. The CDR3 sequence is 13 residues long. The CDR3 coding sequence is TGTGCCAGCCCAGGGGGCGAGAACACTGAAGCTTTCTTT. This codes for CASPGGENTEAFF.

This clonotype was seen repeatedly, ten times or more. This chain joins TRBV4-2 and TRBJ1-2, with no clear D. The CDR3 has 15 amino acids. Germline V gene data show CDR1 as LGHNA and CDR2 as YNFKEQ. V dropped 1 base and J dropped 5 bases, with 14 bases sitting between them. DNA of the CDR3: TGTGCCAGCAGCCAAGCGACCAGTTCGACATATGGCTACACCTTC. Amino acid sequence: CASSQATSSTYGYTF.

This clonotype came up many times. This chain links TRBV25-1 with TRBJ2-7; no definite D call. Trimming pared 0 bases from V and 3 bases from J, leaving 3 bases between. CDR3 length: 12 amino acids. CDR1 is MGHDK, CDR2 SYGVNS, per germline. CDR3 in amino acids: CASSEYHYEQYF. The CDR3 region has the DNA TGTGCCAGCAGTGAATATCACTACGAGCAGTACTTC.

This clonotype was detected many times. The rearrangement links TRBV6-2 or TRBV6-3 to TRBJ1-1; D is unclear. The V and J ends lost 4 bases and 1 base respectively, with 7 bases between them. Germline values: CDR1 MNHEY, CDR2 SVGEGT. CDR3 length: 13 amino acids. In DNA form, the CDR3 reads TGTGCCAGCAGTTTTTGGCGGAACACTGAAGCTTTCTTT. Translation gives CASSFWRNTEAFF.

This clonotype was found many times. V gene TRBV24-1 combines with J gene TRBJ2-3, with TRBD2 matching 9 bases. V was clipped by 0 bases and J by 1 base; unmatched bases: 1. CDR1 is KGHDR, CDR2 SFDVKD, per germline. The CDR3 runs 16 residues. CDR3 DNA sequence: TGTGCCACCAGTGATTTGAAGCGGGAGGGCACAGATACGCAGTATTTT. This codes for CATSDLKREGTDTQYF.

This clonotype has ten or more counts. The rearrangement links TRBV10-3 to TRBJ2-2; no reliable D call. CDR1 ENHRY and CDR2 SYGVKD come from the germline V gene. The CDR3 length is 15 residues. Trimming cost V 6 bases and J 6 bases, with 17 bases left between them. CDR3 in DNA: TGTGCCATCAGCGCTTTGAATATGGGTGCCGGGGAGCTGTTTTTT. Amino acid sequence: CAISALNMGAGELFF.

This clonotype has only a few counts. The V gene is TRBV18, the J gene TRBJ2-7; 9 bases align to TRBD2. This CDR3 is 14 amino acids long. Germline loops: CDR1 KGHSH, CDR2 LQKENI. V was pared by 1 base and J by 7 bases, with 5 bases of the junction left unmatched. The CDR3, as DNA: TGTGCCAGCTCACCACTAGCGGGAGACGGGGAGCAGTACTTC. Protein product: CASSPLAGDGEQYF.

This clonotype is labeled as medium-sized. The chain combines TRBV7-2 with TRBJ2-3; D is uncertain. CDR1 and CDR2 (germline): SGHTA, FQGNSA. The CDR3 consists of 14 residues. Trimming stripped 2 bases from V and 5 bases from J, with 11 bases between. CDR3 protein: CASSLIEARDTQYF. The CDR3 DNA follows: TGTGCCAGCAGCTTAATCGAGGCCCGAGATACGCAGTATTTT.

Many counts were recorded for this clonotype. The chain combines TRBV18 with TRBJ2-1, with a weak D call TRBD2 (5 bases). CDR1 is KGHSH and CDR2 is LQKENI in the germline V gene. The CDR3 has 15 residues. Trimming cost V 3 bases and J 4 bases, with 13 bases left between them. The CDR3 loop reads CASSPALGGYNEQFF. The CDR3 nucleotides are TGTGCCAGCTCACCGGCTCTAGGAGGTTACAATGAGCAGTTCTTC.

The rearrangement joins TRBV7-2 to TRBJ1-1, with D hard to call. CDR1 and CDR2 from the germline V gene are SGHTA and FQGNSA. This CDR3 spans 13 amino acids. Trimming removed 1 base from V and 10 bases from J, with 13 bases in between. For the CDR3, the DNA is TGTGCCAGCAGCTTAGATTGGGCAGCTCGAGCTTTCTTT. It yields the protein CASSLDWAARAFF.